The 16 T cell receptor beta chains below all came from one sample that was sequenced in a study of cytomegalovirus exposure and HLA in healthy donors. PCR involved 60 Vbeta and 13 Jbeta primers. This table comes from immunoSEQ multiplex PCR, and its TCRdb copy is limited to in-frame clones, with some not included. The repertoire has some 140,000 clones, 70% to 80% of them found once; the top ten carry around 10%. The sample taken for sequencing was PBMCs. Receptors originate from a woman between 50 and 59 years old in good health and CMV-seropositive.

This sequence joins TRBV6-5 and TRBJ2-1; 7 bases are shared with TRBD2. Unmatched junction bases numbered 6, after V lost 7 bases and J lost 0 bases. Per the germline V gene, CDR1 is MNHEY and CDR2 is SVGAGI. This CDR3 has 15 residues. The CDR3 here is CASKAGDLSYNEQFF. The DNA for the CDR3 is TGTGCCAGCAAGGCGGGGGATCTCTCCTACAATGAGCAGTTCTTC.

This chain links TRBV6-6 with TRBJ2-5, with a possible D match to TRBD1 (8 bases). The DNA end lines up better with TRBJ2-7; the J call may be wrong. Germline CDR1 MNHNY, CDR2 SVGAGI (reference sequence). CDR3 size: 15 residues. The chain's CDR3 is CASSRTGGGSYEQYF. The CDR3 nucleotides read TGTGCCAGCAGTAGAACAGGGGGGGGATCCTACGAGCAGTACTTC.

The chain couples TRBV2 to TRBJ2-3, with TRBD2 identical over 14 bases. V shed 6 bases and J 5 bases; nucleotides not matched to a gene: 7. CDR1 SNHLY and CDR2 FYNNEI come from the germline V gene. This CDR3 has 16 residues. The CDR3 nucleotides read TGTGCCAGCAGACTCCGACTAGCGGGGGGGCGAGATACGCAGTATTTT. It translates to CASRLRLAGGRDTQYF.

The chain has TRBV5-8 and TRBJ1-5; 8 positions agree with TRBD1. Germline-derived CDR1 and CDR2 are SGHTS and YDEGEE. This CDR3 has 14 amino acids. Trimming removed 3 bases from V and 9 bases from J; junction bases left unmatched: 8. The CDR3 DNA reads TGTGCCAGCAGCTCCAGGGACAGGCAGGGGCCCCAGCATTTT. It specifies CASSSRDRQGPQHF.

This chain uses TRBV6-1 with TRBJ2-2, with TRBD1 as a possible D gene (5 bases). Germline V CDR1 and CDR2: MNHNS, SASEGT. The V gene lost 4 bases and the J gene lost 5 bases, with 11 bases spanning the gap. The CDR3 is 14 amino acids. CDR3 residues: CASSVWGATGELFF. The CDR3 region has the DNA TGTGCCAGCAGTGTCTGGGGCGCGACCGGGGAGCTGTTTTTT.

This chain links TRBV15 with TRBJ2-7, with TRBD2 identical over 7 bases. Trimming cost V 0 bases and J 5 bases; bases outside gene matches: 7. The germline V gene encodes CDR1 LNHNV and CDR2 YYDKDF (reference sequence). The CDR3 length is 15 residues. The CDR3 DNA reads as TGTGCCACCAGCAGAGATTGGGGAGGGGCAAACGAGCAGTACTTC. This sequence encodes CATSRDWGGANEQYF.

The chain joins TRBV10-3 to TRBJ2-5, with 10 bases lining up with TRBD1. Germline lookup yields CDR1 ENHRY and CDR2 SYGVKD. Trimming at V came to 6 bases and at J to 3 bases, leaving 7 bases not matched to a gene. This CDR3 is built from 15 residues. CDR3 nucleotides: TGTGCCATCAGAGGAGACAGGGGGCAAGAAGAGACCCAGTACTTC. It is translated as CAIRGDRGQEETQYF.

The chain uses TRBV5-4 and TRBJ1-1; D is unresolved. CDR1 is SGHNT, CDR2 YYREEE, per germline (reference sequence). This CDR3 contains 13 residues. Trimming left V 4 bases short and J 3 bases short, with 10 bases between. The CDR3 nucleotides are TGTGCCAGCAGCAGAATTTCGGACACTGAAGCTTTCTTT. It codes for CASSRISDTEAFF.

The CDR3 loop is CASSLGGTFTSASPLHF. DNA for the CDR3: TGTGCCAGCAGCTTAGGAGGGACATTTACCAGCGCCTCACCCCTCCACTTT. This chain links TRBV7-9 with TRBJ1-6; D is possibly TRBD1 (6 bases). The CDR3 extends over 17 amino acids. Trimming shortened V by 1 base and J by 10 bases, and 20 bases separated the two germline ends. The germline CDR1 and CDR2 sequences are SEHNR and FQNEAQ (reference sequence). Looking up the rest from reference TRBV7-9 and TRBJ1-6 gives the full variable domain: DTGVSQNPRHKITKRGQNVTFRCDPISEHNRLYWYRQTLGQGPEFLTYFQNEAQLEKSRLLSDRFSAERPKGSFSTLEIQRTEQGDSAMYLCASSLGGTFTSASPLHFGNGTRLTVT.

The chain joins TRBV19 to TRBJ1-6; D gene uncertain. V dropped 5 bases and J dropped 6 bases, with 8 bases sitting between them. Looked up from germline, CDR1 is LNHDA and CDR2 is SQIVND (reference sequence). The CDR3 covers 13 residues. CDR3 sequence (DNA): TGTGCCAGTAGTGCCTTACTTAATTCACCCCTCCACTTT. This translates into CASSALLNSPLHF.

The chain joins TRBV7-2 to TRBJ1-3, with a weak D call TRBD1 (5 bases). The CDR3 totals 16 residues. V was clipped by 1 base and J by 0 bases, with 10 bases between them. The germline V gene encodes CDR1 SGHTA and CDR2 FQGNSA. CDR3 sequence: CASSLGTSRSGNTIYF. CDR3 DNA: TGTGCCAGCAGCTTAGGGACATCTCGCTCTGGAAACACCATATATTTT.

The rearrangement uses TRBV6-1 and TRBJ1-1; D perhaps matches TRBD1 (5 bases). Germline V gene lookup returns CDR1 MNHNS and CDR2 SASEGT. V lost 2 bases and J lost 7, with 14 bases in between. The CDR3 is made up of 14 amino acids. Here the CDR3 reads CASSEIGRVGEAFF. DNA for the CDR3: TGTGCCAGCAGTGAAATCGGCAGGGTAGGTGAAGCTTTCTTT.

The rearrangement links TRBV5-5 to TRBJ2-2; 7 bases map to TRBD2. This CDR3 is built from 15 residues. Germline V CDR1 and CDR2: SGHKS, YYEKEE (reference sequence). V shed 3 bases and J 3 bases; nucleotides not matched to a gene: 5. CDR3 loop: CASSSWGGDTGELFF. As DNA, the CDR3 is TGTGCCAGCAGCTCTTGGGGGGGGGACACCGGGGAGCTGTTTTTT. The full variable domain, in which reference TRBV5-5 and TRBJ2-2 provide the parts outside the CDR3, is DAGVTQSPTHLIKTRGQQVTLRCSPISGHKSVSWYQQVLGQGPQFIFQYYEKEERGRGNFPDRFSARQFPNYSSELNVNALLLGDSALYLCASSSWGGDTGELFFGEGSRLTVL.

This sequence joins TRBV4-2 and TRBJ1-2; weak D call: TRBD1 (5 bases). Deletions cut 1 base from V and 8 bases from J, with 8 bases between. This CDR3 has 12 amino acids. Germline V lookup: CDR1 LGHNA, CDR2 YNFKEQ. CDR3 region: CASSQGQYGYTF. The CDR3 nucleotides read TGTGCCAGCAGCCAAGGACAGTACGGCTACACCTTC.

The chain uses TRBV15 and TRBJ2-2; 8 nucleotides match TRBD2. Germline V gene lookup returns CDR1 LNHNV and CDR2 YYDKDF (reference sequence). This CDR3 region has 16 residues. V lost 3 bases and J lost 5; bases outside the gene matches: 8. DNA of the CDR3: TGTGCCACCAGCAGGGGTTACGTAGCGGGGACCGGGGAGCTGTTTTTT. Protein: CATSRGYVAGTGELFF.

The chain couples TRBV9 to TRBJ1-1, with 7 bases aligning to TRBD1. V dropped 4 bases and J dropped 7; count of bases not matched to a gene: 13. From germline, CDR1 is SGDLS and CDR2 YYNGEE. CDR3 length: 15 residues. The CDR3 reads CASSPRTGEGGEAFF. DNA of the CDR3: TGTGCCAGCAGCCCCCGGACAGGTGAAGGGGGTGAAGCTTTCTTT.